The 19 T cell receptor beta chains in this list originate from one sample, sequenced in a study of blood T cell repertoires in COVID-19. Measured with immunoSEQ multiplex PCR; TCRdb has only the in-frame clones, and not every one. In the table there are more than 95,000 clones, 69% of which are singletons. Sequencing was performed on peripheral blood. The receptors were sampled from a woman aged 70 to 79 with acute or convalescent COVID-19.

This chain uses TRBV28 with TRBJ1-4; tentative D call: TRBD1 (5 bases). Trimming left V 7 bases short and J 7 bases short, with 16 bases between. Germline V gene data show CDR1 as MDHEN and CDR2 as SYDVKM. The CDR3 contains 14 residues. The CDR3 region has the DNA TGTGCCAGCACCTTATCGGGGGGGAGTGAAAAACTGTTTTTT. Protein sequence: CASTLSGGSEKLFF. The full variable domain, rest sourced from reference TRBV28 and TRBJ1-4, is DVKVTQSSRYLVKRTGEKVFLECVQDMDHENMFWYRQDPGLGLRLIYFSYDVKMKEKGDIPEGYSVSREKKERFSLILESASTNQTSMYLCASTLSGGSEKLFFGSGTQLSVL.

This clone was detected only a few times. The chain couples TRBV6-1 to TRBJ2-7; D gene ambiguous. Germline V gene data show CDR1 as MNHNS and CDR2 as SASEGT. This CDR3 comprises 15 residues. V was clipped by 2 bases and J by 1 base, with 12 bases between them. CDR3 sequence reads: CASSETFGTSYEQYF. The CDR3 coding sequence is TGTGCCAGCAGTGAAACGTTCGGTACTTCCTACGAGCAGTACTTC.

The chain is built from TRBV6-5 and TRBJ2-2; perhaps TRBD2 as D (5 bases). Germline values: CDR1 MNHEY, CDR2 SVGAGI. Trimming pared 4 bases from V and 7 bases from J, leaving 7 bases between. The CDR3 contains 12 residues. The CDR3 loop is CASSLSGGELFF. The CDR3 DNA is TGTGCCAGCAGTTTGAGCGGCGGGGAGCTGTTTTTT.

The chain uses TRBV7-2 and TRBJ2-7; TRBD2 matches 14 bases. There are 17 residues in the CDR3. Germline loops: CDR1 SGHTA, CDR2 FQGNSA. V shed 0 bases and J 3 bases; nucleotides not matched to a gene: 4. The CDR3 sequence is CASSLAAGLAGGYEQYF. The CDR3 bases are TGTGCCAGCAGCTTAGCCGCTGGACTAGCGGGGGGCTACGAGCAGTACTTC.

This chain uses TRBV3-1 (or the pseudogene TRBV3-2) with TRBJ1-4, with D uncertain. Germline CDR1 and CDR2: LGHDT and YNNKEL (reference sequence). The CDR3 totals 17 residues. V lost 4 bases, J lost 0 bases, and 15 bases lay in between. This chain's CDR3 is CASSPLGREATNEKLFF. CDR3 nucleotides: TGTGCCAGCAGCCCTCTGGGTCGCGAGGCAACTAATGAAAAACTGTTTTTT.

This clone has a count of ten or more. The chain combines TRBV5-4 with TRBJ2-7; possible D gene TRBD2, 6 bases. From germline, CDR1 is SGHNT and CDR2 YYREEE (reference sequence). The CDR3 contains 12 residues. The ends were cut back, 2 bases at V and 6 bases at J, with 9 bases in the middle. CDR3 sequence: CASSFGGFEQYF. The DNA for the CDR3 is TGTGCCAGCAGCTTCGGAGGGTTCGAGCAGTACTTC. Drawing the rest from reference TRBV5-4 and TRBJ2-7, the complete variable domain is ETGVTQSPTHLIKTRGQQVTLRCSSQSGHNTVSWYQQALGQGPQFIFQYYREEENGRGNFPPRFSGLQFPNYSSELNVNALELDDSALYLCASSFGGFEQYFGPGTRLTVT.

The rearrangement links TRBV7-8 to TRBJ2-5; a possible D gene is TRBD1 (5 bases). Germline assignment: CDR1 SGHVS and CDR2 FQNEAQ. The V end lost 6 bases, the J end lost 6 bases, and 17 bases lay between the germline ends. The CDR3 contains 14 residues. The CDR3 loop reads CASSPFGQKQTQYF. The CDR3 nucleotides are TGTGCCAGCAGTCCCTTTGGACAAAAACAGACCCAGTACTTC.

The CDR3 loop is CASSSLPSSGERNNEQFF. The CDR3 nucleotides are TGCGCCAGCAGCTCTTTACCTTCTTCGGGAGAGCGGAACAATGAGCAGTTCTTC. V usage is TRBV5-1 and J usage is TRBJ2-1; D is perhaps TRBD2 (6 bases). CDR3 length: 18 amino acids. Trimming left V 3 bases short and J 5 bases short, with 24 bases between. From germline, CDR1 is SGHRS and CDR2 YFSETQ.

The chain recombines TRBV14 with TRBJ1-1; TRBD1 might be the D (5 bases). V dropped 1 base and J dropped 10 bases, with 16 bases sitting between them. Germline V gene data show CDR1 as SGHDN and CDR2 as FVKESK. This CDR3 contains 14 residues. CDR3 sequence (DNA): TGTGCCAGCAGCCAAGGTACTGTGGGGACTAGAGCTTTCTTT. This sequence encodes CASSQGTVGTRAFF.

This rearrangement joins TRBV15 to TRBJ2-3; 11 nucleotides match TRBD2. This CDR3 region has 17 residues. The germline V gene has CDR1 LNHNV and CDR2 YYDKDF (reference sequence). Trimming removed 1 base from V and 1 base from J; junction bases left unmatched: 4. CDR3 sequence: CATSRGSTSGGTDTQYF. For the CDR3, the DNA is TGTGCCACCAGCAGAGGTTCGACTAGCGGGGGCACAGATACGCAGTATTTT.

V and J are TRBV27 and TRBJ1-5; D possibly corresponds to TRBD1 (6 bases). Looked up from germline, CDR1 is MNHEY and CDR2 is SMNVEV (reference sequence). V shed 10 bases and J shed 9 bases, with 28 bases lying between them. The CDR3 totals 16 residues. This CDR3 reads CATSLKGSQGFLPQHF. CDR3 DNA sequence: TGTGCCACCTCCTTAAAGGGGTCACAGGGATTTTTGCCCCAGCATTTT.

This clone was counted only a few times. The rearrangement joins TRBV6-2 or TRBV6-3 to TRBJ1-2; 8 positions agree with TRBD1. Germline CDR1 and CDR2: MNHEY and SVGEGT. The CDR3 runs to 12 residues. Losses at the gene ends were 6 bases for V and 7 bases for J; bases not matched to a gene: 4. The CDR3 protein is CASSLQGVGYTF. The CDR3 DNA sequence: TGTGCCAGCAGCCTACAGGGGGTTGGCTACACCTTC.

The V call is TRBV6-5, the J call TRBJ2-1; no definite D call. Germline lookup yields CDR1 MNHEY and CDR2 SVGAGI. Between the trimmed V and J ends, which lost 8 bases and 6 bases, there was a span of 14 bases. This CDR3 is built from 13 residues. The CDR3 DNA reads TGTGCCAGCTGGGCCTTAGGATCCAATGAGCAGTTCTTC. Encoded protein: CASWALGSNEQFF.

DNA for the CDR3: TGCAGCGCTATTCCGGGTTCCCGGGGTGAGCAGTTCTTC. Its protein product is CSAIPGSRGEQFF. V is TRBV29-1 and J is TRBJ2-1; perhaps TRBD2 as D (5 bases). There are 13 residues in the CDR3. Germline-derived CDR1 and CDR2 are SQVTM and ANQGSEA. V was trimmed by 7 bases and J by 9 bases, leaving 19 bases between them.

The chain has TRBV28 and TRBJ1-2; a possible D gene is TRBD1 (6 bases). Trimming pared 6 bases from V and 3 bases from J, leaving 17 bases between. The CDR3 has 15 amino acids. The V gene's germline CDR1 is MDHEN and CDR2 SYDVKM. For the CDR3, the DNA is TGTGCCAGCAGGTCTTTGGGGGCAGGGGACTATGGCTACACCTTC. Protein sequence: CASRSLGAGDYGYTF.

This chain connects TRBV28 to TRBJ2-1; 13 nucleotides line up with TRBD2. The length of the CDR3 is 16 residues. The trim removed 5 bases at V and 7 bases at J, leaving 8 bases unmatched. The germline V gene encodes CDR1 MDHEN and CDR2 SYDVKM. Written as DNA, the CDR3 is TGTGCCAGCAGTAAACTAGCGGGAGGGTCCAGGAATGAGCAGTTCTTC. It codes for CASSKLAGGSRNEQFF.

V and J are TRBV10-3 and TRBJ1-1; the D gene is possibly TRBD1 (6 bases). Germline CDR1 and CDR2: ENHRY and SYGVKD. With 8 bases removed from V and 4 bases from J, the gap between germline ends came to 20 bases. CDR3 size: 15 residues. The CDR3 nucleotides are TGTGCCATCCATCCAGGTTCAGTAGGGGGCACTGAAGCTTTCTTT. It codes for CAIHPGSVGGTEAFF.

This chain joins TRBV25-1 and TRBJ2-3, with D tentatively TRBD1 (5 bases). Germline CDR1 is MGHDK and CDR2 is SYGVNS. The CDR3 is made up of 15 amino acids. Trimming shortened V by 0 bases and J by 2 bases, and 9 bases separated the two germline ends. CDR3 region: CASSEYGAFTDTQYF. The DNA of the CDR3 is TGTGCCAGCAGTGAATATGGGGCTTTCACAGATACGCAGTATTTT. The variable domain in full, completed from reference TRBV25-1 and TRBJ2-3, reads EADIYQTPRYLVIGTGKKITLECSQTMGHDKMYWYQQDPGMELHLIHYSYGVNSTEKGDLSSESTVSRIRTEHFPLTLESARPSHTSQYLCASSEYGAFTDTQYFGPGTRLTVL.

The chain combines TRBV19 with TRBJ2-1; 8 nucleotides line up with TRBD2. Trimming removed 3 bases from V and 7 bases from J; junction bases left unmatched: 11. Germline CDR1 LNHDA, CDR2 SQIVND (reference sequence). This CDR3 has 16 residues. The CDR3 sequence is CASSMQREPSWNEQFF. The CDR3 DNA reads TGTGCCAGTAGTATGCAGCGGGAGCCCTCCTGGAATGAGCAGTTCTTC.